This T cell receptor beta chain originates from a study of T cells after yellow fever vaccination. At the level of the study: Low-cell-number fractions were prepared with SMART-Seq v4 Ultra Low Input. Whole-study results and caveats: Weaker in magnitude, the secondary response showed a faster peak on day 5 versus 15. Clones from primary vaccination mostly reappeared after the booster (around 96% CD4, around 90% CD8).

This clonotype was recorded a few times. What it recognizes is unknown. This CDR3 contains 13 residues. The germline CDR1 and CDR2 sequences are MRHNA and SNTAGT. V was shortened by 5 bases and J by 4 bases, with 9 bases between the two germline ends. For TCR, cDNA came from 5'RACE template switching, which added a universal primer site and UMIs. TCRdb reprocessed the 5' RACE reads via MiXCR and lists one record per CDR3 protein. The sample carries 350,000 or so distinct CDR3 sequences, 7% to 10% recorded once. Material: PBMCs, obtained around 45 days after the first yellow fever vaccination. The chain combines TRBV6-4 with TRBJ2-1; D uncertain. This TCR came from a man aged 18 to 29 who received the YFV17D yellow fever vaccine. DNA of the CDR3: TGTGCCAGCAGTCAGGCGACTTACAATGAGCAGTTCTTC. Translation: CASSQATYNEQFF.